These 8 T cell receptor beta chains originate from one sample sequenced in a study of OX40 agonist ivuxolimab in advanced cancers. TCRdb's copy holds only in-frame clones and misses some; the assay was immunoSEQ multiplex PCR. The data hold 15,000 to 20,000 clones, with around two thirds observed a single time. This specimen consisted of CD4+ or CD8+ T cells sorted from blood, obtained in a trial of the OX40 agonist ivuxolimab. These receptors all stem from an adult with an advanced solid tumor such as melanoma, head and neck, liver or kidney cancer.

This clone was seen only a few times. DNA for the CDR3: TGTGCCGGGGGACAGGGCAATCAGCCCCAGCATTTT. Protein product: CAGGQGNQPQHF. The chain combines TRBV7-9 with TRBJ1-5; 8 bases agree with TRBD1. This CDR3 region has 12 residues. Trimming took 11 bases from V and 2 from J; bases not matched to a gene: 2. Germline V gene sequence: CDR1 SEHNR, CDR2 FQNEAQ (reference sequence).

CDR3 region: CASSGSSGSSAYNEQFF. The CDR3, as DNA: TGTGCCAGCAGTGGAAGTAGCGGGAGTTCCGCCTACAATGAGCAGTTCTTC. The genes are TRBV2 and TRBJ2-1; TRBD2 matches 9 bases. Germline V gene sequence: CDR1 SNHLY, CDR2 FYNNEI. The CDR3 has 17 residues. V shed 4 bases and J 2 bases; nucleotides not matched to a gene: 9.

This sequence joins TRBV7-9 and TRBJ2-6; 8 bases match TRBD1. CDR3 length: 18 amino acids. J gave up 0 bases and V 5 bases, and 9 bases lay outside the gene matches. CDR1 and CDR2 (germline): SEHNR, FQNEAQ (reference sequence). For the CDR3, the DNA is TGTGCCAGCAGCAGTTCCGACAGGGGAGTCTCTGGGGCCAACGTCCTGACTTTC. Translation: CASSSSDRGVSGANVLTF.

This clone appeared once. The chain is built from TRBV6-5 and TRBJ2-7; D uncertain. Trimming shortened V by 0 bases and J by 2 bases, and 11 bases separated the two germline ends. In germline, CDR1 is MNHEY, CDR2 SVGAGI. This CDR3 comprises 15 residues. This CDR3 is CASSYSWMTTYEQYF. The CDR3 bases are TGTGCCAGCAGTTACTCGTGGATGACGACCTACGAGCAGTACTTC.

The CDR3 DNA is TGCGCCAGCAGCTTCGGGGGACAGGGGTTCGACGAGCAGTACTTC. This codes for CASSFGGQGFDEQYF. The V call is TRBV5-1, the J call TRBJ2-7; 10 bases fit TRBD1. In germline, CDR1 is SGHRS, CDR2 YFSETQ. J gave up 5 bases and V 2 bases, and 7 bases lay outside the gene matches. The CDR3 sequence is 15 residues long.

This clone was counted ten times or more. The chain employs TRBV7-2 and TRBJ1-1; D perhaps matches TRBD1 (6 bases). The CDR3 extends over 16 amino acids. Trimming shortened V by 4 bases and J by 1 base, and 16 bases separated the two germline ends. Germline loops: CDR1 SGHTA, CDR2 FQGNSA. CDR3 bases: TGTGCCAGCAGCTCCGGTTCCAGGACAGAGAACACTGAAGCTTTCTTT. Translating it yields CASSSGSRTENTEAFF.

The gene calls are TRBV6-5 and TRBJ1-1; maybe TRBD1 (5 bases). Trimming took 5 bases from V and 5 from J, leaving 18 bases between them. CDR1 is MNHEY and CDR2 is SVGAGI in the germline V gene. CDR3 length: 15 amino acids. The CDR3 loop reads CASSPSWGGRTEAFF. Here the CDR3 DNA reads TGTGCCAGCAGTCCCTCTTGGGGGGGGAGGACTGAAGCTTTCTTT.

The chain carries TRBV10-3 and TRBJ2-7; 15 bases agree with TRBD2. The germline CDR1 and CDR2 sequences are ENHRY and SYGVKD. J gave up 3 bases and V 3 bases, and 6 bases lay outside the gene matches. The CDR3 is made up of 17 amino acids. CDR3 sequence reads: CAISDGLAGGPGYEQYF. The DNA of the CDR3 is TGTGCCATCAGTGACGGACTAGCGGGGGGGCCAGGCTACGAGCAGTACTTC.